This is a list of T cell receptor beta chains from one sample in a study of Ad26.COV2.S vaccination and SARS-CoV-2 variants. Assay used: immunoSEQ multiplex PCR; TCRdb lists only in-frame clones, some missing. Of some 500,000 clones in the sample, about 91% were seen once. The source was peripheral blood, collected in a trial of Ad26.COV2.S vaccine versus placebo. All receptors derive from a person aged 18-65 years who received the Ad26.COV2.S COVID-19 vaccine or a placebo. Each CDR3 is given with its conserved first and last residue. Each record gives: J gene, D gene, V gene, clone size, CDR3 DNA, CDR3 protein. D genes are given only for firm matches. Some rows have no size entry. The others give once, few or many, or a class for an expanded clone.

TRBJ2-1 | - | TRBV7-2 | - | TGTGCCAGCAGCTTAGCGGCTGAGAATGAGCAGTTCTTC | CASSLAAENEQFF
TRBJ1-1 | - | TRBV6-2/TRBV6-3 | - | TGTGCCAGCAGTCCGCAGGGACGGAGGAACACTGAAGCTTTCTTT | CASSPQGRRNTEAFF
TRBJ2-2 | TRBD1 | TRBV9 | once | TGTGCCAGCAGCGTAGGATGGATGACAGGGACGAACACCGGGGAGCTGTTTTTT | CASSVGWMTGTNTGELFF
TRBJ2-5 | - | TRBV4-3 | - | TGCGCCAGCAGCCGTGAGGGAGCGGAGACCCAGTACTTC | CASSREGAETQYF
TRBJ1-5 | - | TRBV19 | few | TGTGCCAGTAGTACACACAGGCAACCCCAGCATTTT | CASSTHRQPQHF
TRBJ2-5 | - | TRBV5-4 | - | TGTGCCAGCAGCTCGAGCCTCGTCCCGACCCAGTACTTC | CASSSSLVPTQYF
TRBJ1-3 | - | TRBV4-1 | - | TGCGCCAGCAGCCAATTTCCGAACTCTGGAAACACCATATATTTT | CASSQFPNSGNTIYF
TRBJ1-2 | - | TRBV7-6 | - | TGTGCCAGCACACCTACCTATGGCTACACCTTC | CASTPTYGYTF
TRBJ1-2 | - | TRBV5-6 | - | TGTGCCAGCAGCTTGATGTTTGGCTACACCTTC | CASSLMFGYTF
TRBJ1-4 | - | TRBV9 | - | TGTGCCAGCAGCCCTGAGACAGCCTACTCAACTAATGAAAAACTGTTTTTT | CASSPETAYSTNEKLFF
TRBJ2-3 | TRBD2 | TRBV10-3 | few | TGTGCCATCAGTGAAGGCCCTTTACTAGCGGGAGTCGGGGATACGCAGTATTTT | CAISEGPLLAGVGDTQYF
TRBJ2-3 | TRBD2 | TRBV5-1 | - | TGCGCCAGCAGCTTGGGACTAGCGGGGACCACAGATACGCAGTATTTT | CASSLGLAGTTDTQYF
TRBJ1-6 | - | TRBV28 | once | TGTGCCAGCAGTCTTAGACAGTTCGGGTCACCCCTCCACTTT | CASSLRQFGSPLHF
TRBJ1-2 | - | TRBV9 | - | TGTGCCAGCAAAGGGGGGCAGATCTATGGCTACACCTTC | CASKGGQIYGYTF
TRBJ2-3 | - | TRBV24-1 | once | TGTGCCACCAGTGCTTTAGGGCTGGGGACAGATACGCAGTATTTT | CATSALGLGTDTQYF
TRBJ1-4 | - | TRBV5-5 | - | TGTGCCAGCAGCTTGGCAGGGCTCGATGAAAAACTGTTTTTT | CASSLAGLDEKLFF
TRBJ2-4 | TRBD1 | TRBV16 | once | TGTGCCAGCAGCCAATTACTGGACAGGGAAGGCATTCAGTACTTC | CASSQLLDREGIQYF
TRBJ2-5 | TRBD2 | TRBV9 | - | TGTGCCAGCAGCGTAACTAGCGGGGGGGAGACCCAGTACTTC | CASSVTSGGETQYF
TRBJ2-4 | - | TRBV2 | - | TGTGCCAGCAGTGGAGGAAGGGTTAACATTCAGTACTTC | CASSGGRVNIQYF
TRBJ1-3 | - | TRBV2 | - | TGTGCCAGCAGCCCTACTGGAAACACCATATATTTT | CASSPTGNTIYF
TRBJ2-5 | TRBD2 | TRBV11-2 | - | TGTGCCAGCAGCTTGGCAGGGAGGGAGGGAGAGACCCAGTACTTC | CASSLAGREGETQYF
TRBJ2-3 | TRBD2 | TRBV13 | - | TGTGCCAGCAGCTCCCTACTAGCGGGAGAGGATACGCAGTATTTT | CASSSLLAGEDTQYF
TRBJ2-3 | - | TRBV9 | - | TGTGCCAGCAGCGTAGAAGGCATTGGAACAGATACGCAGTATTTT | CASSVEGIGTDTQYF
TRBJ1-1 | - | TRBV15 | - | TGTGCCACCAGCAGAGGAGGGGAAAACACTGAAGCTTTCTTT | CATSRGGENTEAFF
TRBJ2-1 | - | TRBV4-1 | - | TGCGCCAGCAGCCAAAAGGAGATAGGGCAGTTCTTC | CASSQKEIGQFF
TRBJ1-1 | - | TRBV7-9 | - | TGTGCCAGCAGCTTATTGTTCCCCGACACTGAAGCTTTCTTT | CASSLLFPDTEAFF
TRBJ1-3 | TRBD1 | TRBV6-1 | - | TGTGCCAGCAGTGAAGAATTGGGACAGCCACTCTCTGGAAACACCATATATTTT | CASSEELGQPLSGNTIYF
TRBJ1-1 | - | TRBV6-5 | - | TGTGCCAGTGGGGGCCGCACTGAAGCTTTCTTT | CASGGRTEAFF
TRBJ1-5 | - | TRBV28 | once | TGTGCCAGCAGGGCCCGGACGTTTAGCAATCAGCCCCAGCATTTT | CASRARTFSNQPQHF
TRBJ1-1 | TRBD1 | TRBV11-2 | once | TGTGCCAGCAGCTTAGGGGACAGAGGAGCTTTCTTT | CASSLGDRGAFF
TRBJ2-3 | TRBD1 | TRBV7-9 | - | TGTGCCAGCAGCTTCCACAGGGGCGTAGGAGATACGCAGTATTTT | CASSFHRGVGDTQYF
TRBJ1-5 | TRBD1 | TRBV6-2/TRBV6-3 | - | TGTGCCAGCAGCTCCCGGGACAGGGGCCCGGTAGGTGATCAGCCCCAGCATTTT | CASSSRDRGPVGDQPQHF
TRBJ2-1 | TRBD2 | TRBV6-5 | - | TGTGCCAGCAGTAGACTAGCGGGAGACAATGAGCAGTTCTTC | CASSRLAGDNEQFF
TRBJ1-4 | - | TRBV7-8 | - | TGTGCCAGCAGCCGCTTGGGGGGGGCTAATGAAAAACTGTTTTTT | CASSRLGGANEKLFF
TRBJ2-3 | TRBD2 | TRBV14 | - | TGTGCCAGCAGCCCCCTATCCGCCGGGACTAGCGGTAGCACAGATACGCAGTATTTT | CASSPLSAGTSGSTDTQYF
TRBJ2-1 | TRBD1 | TRBV11-3 | - | TGTGCCAGCAGCTTAAGGGGGCCTAACTACAATGAGCAGTTCTTC | CASSLRGPNYNEQFF
TRBJ2-3 | - | TRBV6-5 | once | TGTGCCAGCAGTTACTCGCCCTGGGACGGCACAGATACGCAGTATTTT | CASSYSPWDGTDTQYF
TRBJ2-7 | TRBD1 | TRBV10-1 | - | TGCGCCAGCAGTGGACCGGGACAGGGTTTGTCCTACGAGCAGTACTTC | CASSGPGQGLSYEQYF
TRBJ2-7 | TRBD2 | TRBV6-5 | - | TGTGCCAGCACCCGACTAGCGGGGCTTCGGGGAGAGCAGTACTTC | CASTRLAGLRGEQYF
TRBJ2-1 | - | TRBV29-1 | once | TGCAGCGTTGAATTTAGGGATGAGCAGTTCTTC | CSVEFRDEQFF
TRBJ2-3 | - | TRBV4-1 | - | TGCGCCAGCAGCCATACCCCTAGTTTTGTCACAGATACGCAGTATTTT | CASSHTPSFVTDTQYF
TRBJ1-2 | - | TRBV4-2 | few | TGTGCCAGCAGCCCTTTGGAGGACCAGAACTATGGCTACACCTTC | CASSPLEDQNYGYTF
TRBJ2-1 | TRBD2 | TRBV27 | - | TGTGCCAGTACTACACCCGGTGCCCTTGGGGGAGGGAATGAGCAGTTCTTC | CASTTPGALGGGNEQFF
TRBJ2-1 | - | TRBV2 | once | TGTGCCAGCAGAATTGCCCCGGTCGGGAACAATGAGCAGTTCTTC | CASRIAPVGNNEQFF
TRBJ2-7 | TRBD1 | TRBV13 | - | TGTGCCAGCAGTGAGGTGGACAGGGCCTACGAGCAGTACTTC | CASSEVDRAYEQYF
TRBJ1-3 | - | TRBV4-3 | - | TGCGCCAGCAGCCAAGCCTGGCGGGGCTTCGGAAACACCATATATTTT | CASSQAWRGFGNTIYF
TRBJ2-6 | TRBD1 | TRBV5-1 | - | TGCGCCAGCAGCCCAGGACAGGCCGGGGCCAACGTCCTGACTTTC | CASSPGQAGANVLTF
TRBJ2-1 | TRBD1 | TRBV10-1 | - | TGCGCCAGCAGATTACCCCGGGACAGGGGGAATTGGCGGGAGGGCAAGTCTACCTACAATGAGCAGTTCTTC | CASRLPRDRGNWREGKSTYNEQFF
TRBJ2-3 | TRBD2 | TRBV30 | - | TGTGCCTGGGGGAGGACTAGCGGATCCACAGATACGCAGTATTTT | CAWGRTSGSTDTQYF
TRBJ2-2 | - | TRBV11-3 | few | TGTGCCAGCAGCTTCCGGACCGGGGAGCTGTTTTTT | CASSFRTGELFF
TRBJ1-6 | TRBD1 | TRBV12-3/TRBV12-4 | once | TGTGCCAGCAGAATGACAGGGCCTTCACCCCTCCACTTT | CASRMTGPSPLHF
TRBJ2-7 | - | TRBV5-1 | - | TGCGCCAGCAGCTTGGACTTCGCGGGGTTGAACGAGCAGTACTTC | CASSLDFAGLNEQYF
TRBJ2-6 | TRBD2 | TRBV7-9 | - | TGTGCCAGCACCGGGAGGGCTGGGGCCAACGTCCTGACTTTC | CASTGRAGANVLTF
TRBJ2-1 | TRBD2 | TRBV6-1 | - | TGTGCCAGCAGTGAAATGACTAGCGGGAAGCGTGGGGGGCAGTTCTTC | CASSEMTSGKRGGQFF